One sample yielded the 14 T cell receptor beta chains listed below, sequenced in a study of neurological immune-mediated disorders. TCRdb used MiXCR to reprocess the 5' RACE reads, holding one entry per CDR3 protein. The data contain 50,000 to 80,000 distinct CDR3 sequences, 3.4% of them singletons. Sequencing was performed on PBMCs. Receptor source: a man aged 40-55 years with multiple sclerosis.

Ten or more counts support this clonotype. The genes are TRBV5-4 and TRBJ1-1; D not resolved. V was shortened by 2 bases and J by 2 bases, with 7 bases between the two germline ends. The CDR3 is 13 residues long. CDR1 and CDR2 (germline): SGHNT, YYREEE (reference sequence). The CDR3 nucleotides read TGTGCCAGCAGCTTAACCCCTAACACTGAAGCTTTCTTT. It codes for CASSLTPNTEAFF.

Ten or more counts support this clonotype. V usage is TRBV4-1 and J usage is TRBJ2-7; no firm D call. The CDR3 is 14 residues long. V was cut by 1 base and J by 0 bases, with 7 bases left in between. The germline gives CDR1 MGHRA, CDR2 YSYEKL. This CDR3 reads CASSQGAASYEQYF. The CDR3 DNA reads TGCGCCAGCAGCCAAGGTGCAGCCTCCTACGAGCAGTACTTC.

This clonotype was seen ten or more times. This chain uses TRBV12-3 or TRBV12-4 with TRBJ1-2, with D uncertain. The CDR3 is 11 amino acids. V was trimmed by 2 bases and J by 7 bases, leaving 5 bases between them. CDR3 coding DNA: TGTGCCAGCAGTTTACGGTTTGGCTACACCTTC. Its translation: CASSLRFGYTF.

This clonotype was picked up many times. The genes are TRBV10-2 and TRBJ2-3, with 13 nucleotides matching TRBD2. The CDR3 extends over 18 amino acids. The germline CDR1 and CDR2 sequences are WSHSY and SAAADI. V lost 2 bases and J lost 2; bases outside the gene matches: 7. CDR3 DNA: TGCGCCAGCAGTGAGCCGCGACTAGCGGGGGGCAACACAGATACGCAGTATTTT. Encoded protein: CASSEPRLAGGNTDTQYF.

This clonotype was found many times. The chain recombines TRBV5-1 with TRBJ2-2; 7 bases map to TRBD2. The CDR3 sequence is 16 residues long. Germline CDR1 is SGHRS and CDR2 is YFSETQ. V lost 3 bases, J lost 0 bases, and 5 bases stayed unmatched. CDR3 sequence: CASSWGDYPNTGELFF. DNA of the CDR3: TGCGCCAGCAGCTGGGGGGACTACCCGAACACCGGGGAGCTGTTTTTT.

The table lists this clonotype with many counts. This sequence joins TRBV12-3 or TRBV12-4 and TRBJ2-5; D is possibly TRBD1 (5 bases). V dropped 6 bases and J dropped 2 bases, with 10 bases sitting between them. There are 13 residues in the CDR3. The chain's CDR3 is CASSDSTQETQYF. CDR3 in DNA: TGTGCCAGCAGCGACAGTACACAAGAGACCCAGTACTTC.

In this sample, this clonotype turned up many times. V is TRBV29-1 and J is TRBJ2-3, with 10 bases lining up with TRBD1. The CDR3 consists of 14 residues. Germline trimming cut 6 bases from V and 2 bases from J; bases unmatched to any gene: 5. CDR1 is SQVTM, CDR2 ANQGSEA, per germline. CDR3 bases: TGCAGCGTCACCGGGACAGGGGCCACAGATACGCAGTATTTT. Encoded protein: CSVTGTGATDTQYF.

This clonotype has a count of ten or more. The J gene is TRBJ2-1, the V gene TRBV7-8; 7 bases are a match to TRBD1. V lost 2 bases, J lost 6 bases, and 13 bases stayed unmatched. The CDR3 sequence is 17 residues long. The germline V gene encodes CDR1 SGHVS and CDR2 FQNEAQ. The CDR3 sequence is CASSLKGNRGRTNEQFF. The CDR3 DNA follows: TGTGCCAGCAGCTTAAAGGGTAACAGGGGCCGTACCAATGAGCAGTTCTTC.

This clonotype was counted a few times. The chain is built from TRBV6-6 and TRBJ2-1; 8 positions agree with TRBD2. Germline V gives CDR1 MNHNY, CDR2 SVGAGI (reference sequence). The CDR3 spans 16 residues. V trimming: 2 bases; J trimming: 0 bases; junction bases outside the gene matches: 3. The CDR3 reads CASSYRSGISYNEQFF. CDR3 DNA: TGTGCCAGCAGTTACCGTAGCGGGATCTCCTACAATGAGCAGTTCTTC.

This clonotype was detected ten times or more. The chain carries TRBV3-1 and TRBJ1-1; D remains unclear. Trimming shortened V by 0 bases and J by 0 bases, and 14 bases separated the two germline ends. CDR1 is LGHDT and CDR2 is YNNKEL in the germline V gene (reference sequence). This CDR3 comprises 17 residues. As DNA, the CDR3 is TGTGCCAGCAGCCAAGAAGGACTCGGACGGATGAACACTGAAGCTTTCTTT. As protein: CASSQEGLGRMNTEAFF.

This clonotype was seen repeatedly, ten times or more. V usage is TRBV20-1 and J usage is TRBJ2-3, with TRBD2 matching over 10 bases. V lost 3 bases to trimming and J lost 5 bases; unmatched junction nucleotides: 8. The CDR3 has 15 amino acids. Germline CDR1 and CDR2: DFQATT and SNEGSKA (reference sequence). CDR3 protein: CSASSLAGDRDTQYF. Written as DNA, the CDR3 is TGCAGTGCTAGCAGCCTAGCGGGAGATAGAGATACGCAGTATTTT.

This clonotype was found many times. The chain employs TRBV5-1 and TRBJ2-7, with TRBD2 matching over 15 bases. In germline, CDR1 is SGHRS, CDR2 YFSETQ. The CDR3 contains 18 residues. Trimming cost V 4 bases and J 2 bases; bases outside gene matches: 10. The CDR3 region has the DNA TGCGCCAGCAGCACCCGGACTAGCGGGAGGGCCTGGACCTACGAGCAGTACTTC. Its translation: CASSTRTSGRAWTYEQYF.

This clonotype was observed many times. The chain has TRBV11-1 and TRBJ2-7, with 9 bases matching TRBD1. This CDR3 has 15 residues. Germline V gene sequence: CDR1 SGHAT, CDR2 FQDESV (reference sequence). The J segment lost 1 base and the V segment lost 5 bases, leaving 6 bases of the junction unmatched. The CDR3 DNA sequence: TGTGCCAGCAGCCGGGACAGGGTGGCTTCCTACGAGCAGTACTTC. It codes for CASSRDRVASYEQYF.

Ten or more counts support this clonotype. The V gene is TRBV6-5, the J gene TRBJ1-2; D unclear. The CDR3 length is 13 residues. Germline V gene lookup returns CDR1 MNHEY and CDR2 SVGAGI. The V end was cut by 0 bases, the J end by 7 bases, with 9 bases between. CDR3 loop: CASSYSAAGGYTF. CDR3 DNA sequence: TGTGCCAGCAGTTACTCTGCCGCCGGTGGCTACACCTTC.